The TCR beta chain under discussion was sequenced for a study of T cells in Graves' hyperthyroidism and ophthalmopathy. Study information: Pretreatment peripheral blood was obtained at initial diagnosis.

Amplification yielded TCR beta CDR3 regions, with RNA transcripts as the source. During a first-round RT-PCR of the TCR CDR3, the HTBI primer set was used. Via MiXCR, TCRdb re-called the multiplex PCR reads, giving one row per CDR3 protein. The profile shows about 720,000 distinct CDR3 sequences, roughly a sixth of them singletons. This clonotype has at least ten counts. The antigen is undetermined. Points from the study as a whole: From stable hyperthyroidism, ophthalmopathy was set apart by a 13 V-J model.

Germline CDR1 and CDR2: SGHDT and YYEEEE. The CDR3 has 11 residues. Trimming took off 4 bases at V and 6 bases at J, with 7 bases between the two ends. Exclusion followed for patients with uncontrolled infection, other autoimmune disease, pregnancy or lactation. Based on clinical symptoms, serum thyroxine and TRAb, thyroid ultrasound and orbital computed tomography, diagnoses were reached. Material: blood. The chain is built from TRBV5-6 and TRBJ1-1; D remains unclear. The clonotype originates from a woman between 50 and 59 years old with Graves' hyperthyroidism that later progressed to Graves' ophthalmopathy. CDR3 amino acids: CASSRTAEAFF. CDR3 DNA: TGTGCCAGCAGCCGCACGGCTGAAGCTTTCTTT.